Each of the 21 T cell receptor beta chains below was sequenced from the same sample in a study of cytomegalovirus exposure and HLA in healthy donors. Primers for the PCR totalled 60 Vbeta and 13 Jbeta. Some clones are missing from TCRdb's copy, which holds only in-frame ones; the method was immunoSEQ multiplex PCR. The sample lists some 170,000 clones, around 80% seen once, with 4% to 5% in the top ten. The sample taken for sequencing was PBMCs. The receptors derive from a man aged 30 to 45 in good health and CMV-seronegative.

The chain carries TRBV28 and TRBJ2-7; 9 bases are a match to TRBD1. Trimming cost V 11 bases and J 0 bases; bases outside gene matches: 14. This CDR3 region has 16 residues. Germline CDR1 is MDHEN and CDR2 is SYDVKM. CDR3 region: CAGQGQGGYASYEQYF. The CDR3 DNA reads as TGTGCCGGTCAGGGACAGGGAGGGTATGCCTCCTACGAGCAGTACTTC.

V and J are TRBV14 and TRBJ2-4; the D gene is possibly TRBD2 (5 bases). CDR3 length: 15 amino acids. Germline V CDR1 and CDR2: SGHDN, FVKESK. V lost 3 bases and J 1 base, leaving 10 bases between the germline ends. CDR3 nucleotides: TGTGCCAGCAGCCAGGTTACGGGGGCCAAAAACATTCAGTACTTC. Amino acids: CASSQVTGAKNIQYF.

In nucleotides, the CDR3 is TGTGCCAGCTCACCGCCAGGGGCATCGAGAGGAAACACCATATATTTT. Translated: CASSPPGASRGNTIYF. This chain connects TRBV18 to TRBJ1-3, with a tentative D call TRBD1 (6 bases). Germline V gene sequence: CDR1 KGHSH, CDR2 LQKENI. V lost 3 bases to trimming and J lost 4 bases, with 16 bases between them. The CDR3 sequence is 16 residues long. Filled out from reference TRBV18 and TRBJ1-3, the complete variable domain reads NAGVMQNPRHLVRRRGQEARLRCSPMKGHSHVYWYRQLPEEGLKFMVYLQKENIIDESGMPKERFSAEFPKEGPSILRIQQVVRGDSAAYFCASSPPGASRGNTIYFGEGSWLTVV.

The genes are TRBV29-1 and TRBJ2-7, with TRBD2 as a possible D gene (5 bases). The V gene lost 4 bases and the J gene lost 0 bases, with 7 bases spanning the gap. Germline CDR1 is SQVTM and CDR2 is ANQGSEA. The CDR3 covers 12 residues. The CDR3 sequence: CSVVRDSYEQYF. The CDR3 DNA is TGCAGCGTTGTCCGGGACTCCTACGAGCAGTACTTC.

This clone was seen a single time. The chain uses TRBV19 and TRBJ1-5, with D possibly matching TRBD1 (6 bases). With 11 bases removed from V and 2 bases from J, the gap between germline ends came to 22 bases. The CDR3 is 16 residues long. Germline assignment: CDR1 LNHDA and CDR2 SQIVND (reference sequence). The CDR3 sequence is CAATQGRGSGNQPQHF. The CDR3 region has the DNA TGTGCCGCTACACAGGGCCGGGGATCGGGCAATCAGCCCCAGCATTTT.

V is TRBV6-4 and J is TRBJ2-7; 11 nucleotides agree with TRBD1. Looked up from germline, CDR1 is MRHNA and CDR2 is SNTAGT. The CDR3 has 15 residues. J gave up 2 bases and V 5 bases, and 5 bases lay outside the gene matches. The CDR3 region is CASSSGTGGAYEQYF. For the CDR3, the DNA is TGTGCCAGCAGTTCCGGGACAGGGGGGGCCTACGAGCAGTACTTC.

The V call is TRBV5-6, the J call TRBJ1-3; no reliable D call. The CDR3 totals 15 residues. V was trimmed by 6 bases and J by 0 bases, leaving 13 bases between them. CDR1 and CDR2 (germline): SGHDT, YYEEEE. The CDR3 protein is CASTWRHLSGNTIYF. CDR3 DNA sequence: TGTGCCAGCACCTGGAGGCATCTCTCTGGAAACACCATATATTTT.

V gene TRBV5-4 combines with J gene TRBJ2-1, with 10 positions matching TRBD2. The CDR3 runs 15 residues. The V and J ends lost 4 bases and 4 bases, in that order; junction bases with no gene match: 5. The V gene's germline CDR1 is SGHNT and CDR2 YYREEE (reference sequence). As DNA, the CDR3 is TGTGCCAGCAGCCCCCCTAGCGGGGGTTACAATGAGCAGTTCTTC. It translates to CASSPPSGGYNEQFF.

The chain links TRBV11-3 to TRBJ1-1; the D is unclear. Germline CDR1 and CDR2: SGHNT and YENEEA. V was clipped by 1 base and J by 3 bases, with 6 bases between them. This CDR3 has 13 residues. The CDR3 sequence is CASSLGRYTEAFF. Here the CDR3 DNA reads TGTGCCAGCAGCTTAGGGCGGTACACTGAAGCTTTCTTT.

The chain combines TRBV5-4 with TRBJ1-3; D is perhaps TRBD1 (5 bases). This CDR3 region has 16 residues. The germline gives CDR1 SGHNT, CDR2 YYREEE (reference sequence). Trimming removed 3 bases from V and 0 bases from J, with 13 bases in between. The CDR3 region is CASSSPRGSSGNTIYF. DNA of the CDR3: TGTGCCAGCAGCTCCCCAAGGGGCAGCTCTGGAAACACCATATATTTT.

This sequence joins TRBV11-2 and TRBJ2-3; 11 bases are shared with TRBD2. Trimming took 6 bases from V and 2 from J; bases not matched to a gene: 13. The CDR3 totals 18 residues. The germline V gene encodes CDR1 SGHAT and CDR2 FQNNGV. Here the CDR3 DNA reads TGTGCCAGCAGACCACTCCCGGGACTAGCGGATTCCACAGATACGCAGTATTTT. Its protein is CASRPLPGLADSTDTQYF.

The chain combines TRBV5-1 with TRBJ1-1, with D possibly being TRBD1 (6 bases). The CDR3 spans 14 residues. V was cut by 4 bases and J by 6 bases, with 16 bases left in between. CDR1 and CDR2 from the germline V gene are SGHRS and YFSETQ. This chain's CDR3 is CASSTTGIVAEAFF. Written as DNA, the CDR3 is TGCGCCAGCAGCACTACAGGGATAGTCGCTGAAGCTTTCTTT.

The chain uses TRBV7-8 and TRBJ2-7, with TRBD1 matching 8 bases. This CDR3 region has 12 residues. Trimming cost V 5 bases and J 9 bases; bases outside gene matches: 6. Germline V gene lookup returns CDR1 SGHVS and CDR2 FQNEAQ. The CDR3 DNA sequence: TGTGCCAGCAGCATGGGGACAGGTGCGCAGTACTTC. Translation: CASSMGTGAQYF.

This clone has only one observation. This sequence joins TRBV5-1 and TRBJ2-1; tentatively, D is TRBD2 (5 bases). The germline V gene has CDR1 SGHRS and CDR2 YFSETQ. The V end lost 2 bases, the J end lost 1 base, and 16 bases lay between the germline ends. CDR3 size: 17 residues. CDR3 region: CASSFSTLAWSYNEQFF. In nucleotides, the CDR3 is TGCGCCAGCAGCTTTTCGACTCTAGCTTGGTCCTACAATGAGCAGTTCTTC.

Points on this clone: This likely reflects a read error, since a far larger clone is one base away. This chain connects TRBV27 to TRBJ2-6; D may be TRBD2 (6 bases). There are 16 residues in the CDR3. Trimming removed 3 bases from V and 2 bases from J, with 11 bases in between. From germline, CDR1 is MNHEY and CDR2 SMNVEV (reference sequence). The CDR3: CASSFYSGAGANVLTF. The CDR3 DNA sequence: TGTGCCAGCAGTTTCTATAGCGGTGCTGGGGCCAACGTCCTGACTTTC.

This rearrangement joins TRBV19 to TRBJ1-6; D perhaps matches TRBD1 (5 bases). Trimming removed 5 bases from V and 1 base from J, with 9 bases in between. The CDR3 runs 15 residues. CDR1 is LNHDA, CDR2 SQIVND, per germline (reference sequence). CDR3 in amino acids: CASSQGKSYNSPLHF. The CDR3 DNA sequence: TGTGCCAGTAGTCAGGGCAAGTCCTATAATTCACCCCTCCACTTT.

The count of this clone is one. The genes are TRBV28 and TRBJ2-7, with TRBD1 as a possible D gene (6 bases). Looked up from germline, CDR1 is MDHEN and CDR2 is SYDVKM. The V gene lost 7 bases and the J gene lost 4 bases, with 20 bases spanning the gap. The CDR3 totals 15 residues. CDR3 protein: CASTILPGQQYEQYF. CDR3 sequence (DNA): TGTGCCAGCACAATTCTGCCCGGACAGCAGTACGAGCAGTACTTC.

This chain uses TRBV5-6 with TRBJ1-2; no clear D gene. Between the trimmed V and J ends, which lost 4 bases and 5 bases, there was a span of 12 bases. The CDR3 loop spans 13 amino acids. Germline V gives CDR1 SGHDT, CDR2 YYEEEE. CDR3 loop: CASSVGGPYGYTF. CDR3 bases: TGTGCCAGCAGCGTCGGAGGGCCGTATGGCTACACCTTC. Together with reference TRBV5-6 and TRBJ1-2, the CDR3 gives the full variable domain: DAGVTQSPTHLIKTRGQQVTLRCSPKSGHDTVSWYQQALGQGPQFIFQYYEEEERQRGNFPDRFSGHQFPNYSSELNVNALLLGDSALYLCASSVGGPYGYTFGSGTRLTVV.

The chain is built from TRBV21-1 and TRBJ1-1. TRBV21-1 is shown as a pseudogene. The CDR3 totals 15 residues. The CDR3 DNA reads as TGTGCCAGCAGCAAAATAGGGGGAGGGCACACTGAAGCTTTCTTT. Its protein is CASSKIGGGHTEAFF.

The sample holds one count of this clone. This chain connects TRBV29-1 to TRBJ2-7; maybe TRBD1 (6 bases). CDR1 and CDR2 from the germline V gene are SQVTM and ANQGSEA. V was pared by 4 bases and J by 1 base, with 14 bases between. The CDR3 consists of 14 residues. The CDR3 here is CSVVLQGISYEQYF. DNA of the CDR3: TGCAGCGTTGTTTTACAGGGAATTTCCTACGAGCAGTACTTC.

This chain uses TRBV6-6 with TRBJ2-7; 8 positions match TRBD1. This CDR3 comprises 14 residues. Germline CDR1 MNHNY, CDR2 SVGAGI (reference sequence). J gave up 4 bases and V 7 bases, and 9 bases lay outside the gene matches. The CDR3 region has the DNA TGTGCCAGCATTAAAACAGGGGGTACGTACGAGCAGTACTTC. Translation gives CASIKTGGTYEQYF.